Presented here are 17 T cell receptor beta chains from one specimen sequenced in a study of cytomegalovirus exposure and HLA in healthy donors. 13 Jbeta primers and 60 Vbeta primers were used for the PCR. The protocol was immunoSEQ multiplex PCR, while the TCRdb copy is restricted to in-frame clones and leaves out a portion. Of about 160,000 clones listed, about 85% are singletons. The sample consisted of PBMCs. These receptors were collected from a boy aged 2 to 10 in good health and CMV-seronegative.

This clone was recorded only once. The chain joins TRBV4-2 to TRBJ2-2; 12 nucleotides line up with TRBD2. From germline, CDR1 is LGHNA and CDR2 YNFKEQ. V trimming: 3 bases; J trimming: 6 bases; junction bases outside the gene matches: 2. This CDR3 comprises 15 residues. The CDR3 bases are TGTGCCAGCAGCCACGGACTAGCGGGGTCCGGGGAGCTGTTTTTT. Protein product: CASSHGLAGSGELFF.

The chain has TRBV6-1 and TRBJ2-7; TRBD2 agrees at 9 bases. The CDR3 spans 16 residues. With 4 bases clipped from V and 0 bases from J, the junction kept 7 bases outside the gene matches. Looked up from germline, CDR1 is MNHNS and CDR2 is SASEGT. The CDR3 here is CASSVLAGPSSYEQYF. In nucleotides, the CDR3 is TGTGCCAGCAGTGTACTAGCGGGTCCAAGCTCCTACGAGCAGTACTTC.

Here the CDR3 DNA reads TGCGCCAGCAGCCAGGATACTAGCGGGGGGGAGACCCAGTACTTC. Translation gives CASSQDTSGGETQYF. This chain links TRBV4-1 with TRBJ2-5; 12 bases align to TRBD2. Germline CDR1 is MGHRA and CDR2 is YSYEKL. Losses at the gene ends were 3 bases for V and 5 bases for J; bases not matched to a gene: 4. This CDR3 has 15 residues.

The V call is TRBV7-8, the J call TRBJ2-1; D is unclear. Trimming stripped 7 bases from V and 12 bases from J, with 16 bases between. This CDR3 is built from 12 residues. Germline-derived CDR1 and CDR2 are SGHVS and FQNEAQ. The CDR3 DNA is TGTGCCAGCACCCTGACACAAGAAGGGCAGTTCTTC. Amino acid sequence: CASTLTQEGQFF.

The V gene is TRBV27, the J gene TRBJ1-2; TRBD1 matches 7 bases. The germline CDR1 and CDR2 sequences are MNHEY and SMNVEV (reference sequence). J lost 5 bases, V lost 5 bases, and 5 bases had no gene match. This CDR3 has 13 residues. The CDR3: CASSGQAEYGYTF. CDR3 nucleotide sequence: TGTGCCAGCAGTGGACAGGCAGAATATGGCTACACCTTC.

This clone was counted between two and nine times. V usage is TRBV11-1 and J usage is TRBJ2-7; 10 bases match TRBD1. The CDR3 is 11 amino acids. Germline V lookup: CDR1 SGHAT, CDR2 FQDESV (reference sequence). The CDR3 spells CASSLNGQGEV. The CDR3, as DNA: TGTGCCAGCAGCTTGAATGGACAGGGGGAAGTC.

This clone was seen just once. CDR3 nucleotides: TGTGCCAGCAGTGACTCCGGGACTAGCGGAGATACGCAGTATTTT. Translated, it gives CASSDSGTSGDTQYF. The chain links TRBV6-4 to TRBJ2-3; 11 bases align to TRBD2. Germline CDR1 MRHNA, CDR2 SNTAGT. V dropped 0 bases and J dropped 5; count of bases not matched to a gene: 1. This CDR3 contains 15 residues.

The chain has TRBV2 and TRBJ1-1, with D possibly TRBD1 on 5 matching bases. In germline, CDR1 is SNHLY, CDR2 FYNNEI. The V and J ends lost 3 bases and 4 bases respectively, with 12 bases between them. The CDR3 is 14 residues long. Here the CDR3 DNA reads TGTGCCAGCAGTGACAGGGATAGGGGCACTGAAGCTTTCTTT. It translates to CASSDRDRGTEAFF.

This chain connects TRBV5-1 to TRBJ1-4; D call uncertain. Germline lookup yields CDR1 SGHRS and CDR2 YFSETQ. The V gene lost 0 bases and the J gene lost 5 bases, with 8 bases spanning the gap. The length of the CDR3 is 14 residues. CDR3 loop: CASSLGRRNEKLFF. The CDR3 region has the DNA TGCGCCAGCAGCTTGGGCAGGCGAAATGAAAAACTGTTTTTT. The variable domain in full, with the rest retrieved from reference TRBV5-1 and TRBJ1-4, is KAGVTQTPRYLIKTRGQQVTLSCSPISGHRSVSWYQQTPGQGLQFLFEYFSETQRNKGNFPGRFSGRQFSNSRSEMNVSTLELGDSALYLCASSLGRRNEKLFFGSGTQLSVL.

The chain is built from TRBV7-2 and TRBJ1-5; a weak D match, TRBD1 (5 bases). This CDR3 contains 17 residues. The V and J ends lost 1 base and 0 bases respectively, with 13 bases between them. CDR1 is SGHTA and CDR2 is FQGNSA in the germline V gene. The CDR3, as DNA: TGTGCCAGCAGCTTAGTATCTACAGGAATTAGCAATCAGCCCCAGCATTTT. Its protein is CASSLVSTGISNQPQHF. The whole variable domain, remainder taken from reference TRBV7-2 and TRBJ1-5, is GAGVSQSPSNKVTEKGKDVELRCDPISGHTALYWYRQSLGQGLEFLIYFQGNSAPDKSGLPSDRFSAERTGGSVSTLTIQRTQQEDSAVYLCASSLVSTGISNQPQHFGDGTRLSIL.

V is TRBV7-9 and J is TRBJ1-2; TRBD1 matches 7 bases. The germline V gene encodes CDR1 SEHNR and CDR2 FQNEAQ (reference sequence). After removal of 6 bases from V and 6 bases from J, the junction contained 7 bases not matched to a gene. This CDR3 comprises 13 residues. The CDR3 is CASRQGTLNGYTF. The CDR3 coding sequence is TGTGCCAGCAGACAGGGGACGTTAAATGGCTACACCTTC.

The genes are TRBV28 and TRBJ2-3; TRBD2 might be the D (5 bases). V was shortened by 5 bases and J by 7 bases, with 16 bases between the two germline ends. The CDR3 is 14 residues long. Looked up from germline, CDR1 is MDHEN and CDR2 is SYDVKM. CDR3 residues: CASSPRMRENTQYF. The CDR3 nucleotides read TGTGCCAGCAGTCCCCGGATGAGGGAGAATACGCAGTATTTT.

The chain employs TRBV11-2 and TRBJ1-4, with 7 nucleotides matching TRBD1. This CDR3 comprises 16 residues. Germline values: CDR1 SGHAT, CDR2 FQNNGV. The trim removed 1 base at V and 5 bases at J, leaving 7 bases unmatched. The CDR3 sequence: CASSLATGTANEKLFF. CDR3 bases: TGTGCCAGCAGCTTAGCGACCGGGACAGCGAATGAAAAACTGTTTTTT.

The sample holds one count of this clone. The chain employs TRBV5-1 and TRBJ1-2; D is possibly TRBD1 (5 bases). Deletions cut 0 bases from V and 4 bases from J, with 10 bases between. The CDR3 is 14 amino acids. Germline V gene lookup returns CDR1 SGHRS and CDR2 YFSETQ. CDR3 nucleotides: TGCGCCAGCAGCTTGGAGGGGTCTTCCTATGGCTACACCTTC. It is translated as CASSLEGSSYGYTF.

The V gene is TRBV28, the J gene TRBJ2-4; D ambiguous. This CDR3 comprises 14 residues. Germline CDR1 and CDR2: MDHEN and SYDVKM. V lost 2 bases and J lost 7, with 12 bases in between. The CDR3 region is CASSLIRLGNIQYF. The CDR3 DNA reads TGTGCCAGCAGTTTAATCAGGCTCGGCAACATTCAGTACTTC.

The CDR3: CASSDPRLNEQFF. In DNA form, the CDR3 reads TGTGCCAGCAGTGACCCGAGGTTGAATGAGCAGTTCTTC. The chain couples TRBV27 to TRBJ2-1; no definite D call. Trimming removed 5 bases at V and 7 bases at J, with 12 bases between. In germline, CDR1 is MNHEY, CDR2 SMNVEV (reference sequence). This CDR3 is 13 amino acids long.

Note on this clone: The junction departs from germline at one end; a sequencing error may be responsible. The chain recombines TRBV7-7 with TRBJ1-5; D is perhaps TRBD1 (5 bases). The CDR3 has 18 amino acids. Germline V lookup: CDR1 SSHAT, CDR2 FNYEAQ (reference sequence). CDR3 residues: CASSLGAQGQRPNQPQHF. The CDR3 coding sequence is TGTGCTAGCAGCTTAGGCGCGCAGGGCCAACGACCAAATCAGCCCCAGCATTTT.